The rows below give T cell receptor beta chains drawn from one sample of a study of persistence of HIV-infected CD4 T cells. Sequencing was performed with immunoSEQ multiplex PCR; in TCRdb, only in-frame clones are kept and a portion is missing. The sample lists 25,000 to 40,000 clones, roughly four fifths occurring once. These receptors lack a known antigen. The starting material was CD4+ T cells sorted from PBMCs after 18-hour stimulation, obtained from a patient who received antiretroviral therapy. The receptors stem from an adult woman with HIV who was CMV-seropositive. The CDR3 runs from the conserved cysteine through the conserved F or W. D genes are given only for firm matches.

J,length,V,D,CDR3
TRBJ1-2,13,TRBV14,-,CASSQQANYGYTF
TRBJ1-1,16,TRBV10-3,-,CAISDPGLPSGTEAFF
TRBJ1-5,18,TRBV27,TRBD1,CASPSGQGVSWSNQPQHF
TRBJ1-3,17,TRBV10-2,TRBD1,CASREGTGVTSGNTIYF
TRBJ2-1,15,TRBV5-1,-,CASSLSLPGYNEQFF
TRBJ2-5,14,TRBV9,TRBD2,CASNGGRAWETQYF
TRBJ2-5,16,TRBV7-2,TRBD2,CASSLAQRGGLETQYF
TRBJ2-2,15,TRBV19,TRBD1,CAIKIGQGTAGELFF
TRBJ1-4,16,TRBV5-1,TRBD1,CASSKGQGATNEKLFF
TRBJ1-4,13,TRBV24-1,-,CATSDAGEEKLFF
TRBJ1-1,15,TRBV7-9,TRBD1,CASTIGRAAGGEAFF
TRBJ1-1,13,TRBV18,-,CATLLDRNTEAFF
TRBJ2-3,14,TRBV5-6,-,CASSLWASTDTQYF
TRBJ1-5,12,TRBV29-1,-,CSVRLGDQPQHF
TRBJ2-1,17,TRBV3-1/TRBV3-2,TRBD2,CASSPGNRAGPYNEQFF
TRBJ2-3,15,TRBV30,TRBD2,CAWSFSGVSTDTQYF
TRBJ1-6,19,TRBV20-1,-,CSASVLSVLQRSYNSPLHF
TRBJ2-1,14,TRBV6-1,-,CASSEVGPDNEQFF
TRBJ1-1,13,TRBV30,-,CAWSEQGNTEAFF
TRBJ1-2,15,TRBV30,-,CARGDSSLGNYGYTF
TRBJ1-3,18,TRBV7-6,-,CASSPQTLVALSGNTIYF
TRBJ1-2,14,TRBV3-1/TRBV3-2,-,CASSQGAGSNGYTF
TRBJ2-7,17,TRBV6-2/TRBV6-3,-,CASSYPISAFSSYEQYF
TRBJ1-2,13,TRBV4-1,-,CASSQEEAYGYTF
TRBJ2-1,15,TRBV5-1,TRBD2,CASSQLADSYNEQFF
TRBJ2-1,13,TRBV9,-,CASSVVPYNEQFF
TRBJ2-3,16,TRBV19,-,CASSSQTRSGPDTQYF
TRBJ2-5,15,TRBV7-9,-,CASSLGLGRRETQYF
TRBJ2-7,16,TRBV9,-,CASSVDPTGYTYEQYF
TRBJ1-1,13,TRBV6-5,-,CASSPRTRTEAFF
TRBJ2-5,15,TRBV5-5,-,CASSGGLSSWETQYF
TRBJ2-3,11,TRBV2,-,CASSDWSTQYF
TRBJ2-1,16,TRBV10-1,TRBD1,CASSDSGTGTGNEQFF
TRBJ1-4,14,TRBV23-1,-,CASRHRGGNEKLFF
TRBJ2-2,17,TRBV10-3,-,CAIREIGSPKGSGELFF
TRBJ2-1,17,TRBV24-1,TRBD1,CATSDRRPGQGRNEQFF
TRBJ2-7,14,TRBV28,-,CASSLTGYSYEQYF
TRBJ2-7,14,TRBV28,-,CASTAGGRGYEQYF
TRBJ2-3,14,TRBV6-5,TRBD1,CASSPGQGADTQYF
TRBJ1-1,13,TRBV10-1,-,CASSETVGAEAFF
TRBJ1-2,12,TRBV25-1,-,CASSGNNYGYTF
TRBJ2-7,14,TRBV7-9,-,CASSVGTAAYEQYF
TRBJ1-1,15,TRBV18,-,CASSPDRTRNTEAFF
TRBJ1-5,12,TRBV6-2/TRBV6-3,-,CASSHNQGPQHF
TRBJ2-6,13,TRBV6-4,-,CASRGPGANVLTF
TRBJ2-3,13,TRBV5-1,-,CASSRDTGGKKYF
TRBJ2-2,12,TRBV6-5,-,CASRSQTGELFF
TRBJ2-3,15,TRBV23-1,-,CASSQRTTSTDTQYF
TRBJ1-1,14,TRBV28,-,CASSESRGTTEAFF
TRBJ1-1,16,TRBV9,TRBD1,CASSVGQGALGTEAFF
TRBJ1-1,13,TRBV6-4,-,CASSEGRNTEAFF
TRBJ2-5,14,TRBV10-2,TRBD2,CASQGLAGGETQYF
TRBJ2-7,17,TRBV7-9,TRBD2,CASSLGRGFLSSYEQYF
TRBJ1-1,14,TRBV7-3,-,CASSPVGGLTEAFF